The next 21 T cell receptor beta chains were all read from a single sample in a study of T cells in Graves' hyperthyroidism and ophthalmopathy. The TCR beta CDR3 regions underwent amplification using RNA transcripts as the source. The primer set for the first-round RT-PCR of the TCR CDR3 was HTBI. MiXCR, applied by TCRdb to the multiplex PCR reads, yields one record per CDR3 protein. The sample lists more than 550,000 distinct CDR3 sequences, roughly 46% seen once, with approximately 7.2% in the top ten. Sequencing was performed on peripheral blood or thyroid tissue (not recorded which). The receptors originated from an adult man with Graves' disease, either hyperthyroidism or ophthalmopathy (not recorded which).

The gene calls are TRBV7-9 and TRBJ1-2; possibly TRBD1 for D (5 bases). This CDR3 spans 13 amino acids. The ends were cut back, 3 bases at V and 3 bases at J, with 8 bases in the middle. Germline V gene data show CDR1 as SEHNR and CDR2 as FQNEAQ (reference sequence). The CDR3 protein is CASSLGRHYGYTF. The CDR3 DNA follows: TGTGCCAGCAGCTTGGGACGGCACTATGGCTACACCTTC.

As to this clonotype: This may arise from a read error, as a much more abundant clone is one base away. The chain combines TRBV13 with TRBJ1-5; possible D gene TRBD1, 5 bases. The V and J ends lost 5 bases and 2 bases respectively, with 16 bases between them. The CDR3 has 16 residues. Per the germline V gene, CDR1 is PRHDT and CDR2 is FYEKMQ (reference sequence). This CDR3 reads CASSRDPGVGNQPQHF. The CDR3 DNA sequence: TGTGCCAGCAGCAGAGATCCGGGGGTAGGCAATCAGCCCCAGCATTTT.

This chain connects TRBV6-2 or TRBV6-3 to TRBJ1-5, with 8 positions matching TRBD1. The length of the CDR3 is 15 residues. V gave up 1 base and J gave up 3 bases; unmatched junction bases: 2. Germline CDR1 and CDR2: MNHEY and SVGEGT. The CDR3 reads CASSYYRGDNQPQHF. The CDR3 DNA reads TGTGCCAGCAGTTACTACAGGGGGGACAATCAGCCCCAGCATTTT.

This clonotype was seen a handful of times. The CDR3 bases are TGTGCCAGCAGCTTGGGCGGGGCGACAGGGGACTACGAGCAGTACTTC. Its protein is CASSLGGATGDYEQYF. V gene TRBV7-9 combines with J gene TRBJ2-7, with 8 bases aligning to TRBD1. The CDR3 sequence is 16 residues long. With 3 bases clipped from V and 3 bases from J, the junction kept 10 bases outside the gene matches. CDR1 SEHNR and CDR2 FQNEAQ come from the germline V gene (reference sequence).

A remark on this clonotype: Since the CDR3 does not end with the conserved phenylalanine or tryptophan, this likely comes from a read error. No DNA is shown, since the ends of the CDR3 on it are uncertain; the CDR3 is the one TCRdb lists. CDR3 region: CASSVGDPNY. The chain links TRBV9 to TRBJ1-6. The CDR3 sequence runs 10 residues, both termini included. From germline, CDR1 is SGDLS and CDR2 YYNGEE.

J is TRBJ1-1 and V is TRBV9; 10 nucleotides line up with TRBD1. V was clipped by 0 bases and J by 8 bases; unmatched bases: 16. This CDR3 comprises 18 residues. The germline V gene has CDR1 SGDLS and CDR2 YYNGEE. CDR3 coding DNA: TGTGCCAGCAGCGTAGGGCCGCCCTTGACAGGGGGCTCTACAGAAGCTTTCTTT. Amino acid sequence: CASSVGPPLTGGSTEAFF.

This clonotype was observed at least ten times. The chain couples TRBV24-1 to TRBJ1-5; the D is unclear. Germline V gene lookup returns CDR1 KGHDR and CDR2 SFDVKD. The V end was cut by 3 bases, the J end by 2 bases, with 7 bases between. The CDR3 extends over 14 amino acids. As DNA, the CDR3 is TGTGCCACCAGTGATACCGAAGGCAATCAGCCCCAGCATTTT. It encodes CATSDTEGNQPQHF.

Points on this clonotype: With a much larger clone just one base away, this may be a read error. The chain carries TRBV7-3 and TRBJ1-5; the D gene is possibly TRBD1 (5 bases). CDR1 and CDR2 (germline): SGHTA, FQGTGA. There are 14 residues in the CDR3. Trimming left V 5 bases short and J 5 bases short, with 13 bases between. The DNA for the CDR3 is TGTGCCAGCAGCCTATCAGGGTCACATCAGCCCCAGCATTTT. Its protein product is CASSLSGSHQPQHF.

The chain links TRBV7-8 to TRBJ2-5, with D maybe TRBD2 (7 bases). The CDR3 runs to 14 residues. Germline CDR1 is SGHVS and CDR2 is FQNEAQ. Trimming pared 5 bases from V and 5 bases from J, leaving 15 bases between. The CDR3 region has the DNA TGTGCCAGCAGCAGGGGGGGAAAGAGGGAGACCCAGTACTTC. Its protein is CASSRGGKRETQYF.

This clonotype was counted many times. The chain is built from TRBV12-3 or TRBV12-4 and TRBJ2-5; D gene ambiguous. V lost 5 bases and J lost 5, with 9 bases in between. The CDR3 is made up of 12 amino acids. This chain's CDR3 is CASSQRYETQYF. In nucleotides, the CDR3 is TGTGCCAGCAGTCAACGTTACGAGACCCAGTACTTC.

In this sample, this clonotype turned up a few times. This could be a read error, since a much larger clone is one nucleotide away. J is TRBJ1-2 and V is TRBV15; 9 nucleotides line up with TRBD1. The V gene's germline CDR1 is LNHNV and CDR2 YYDKDF (reference sequence). Germline trimming cut 5 bases from V and 8 bases from J; bases unmatched to any gene: 9. CDR3 size: 14 residues. The CDR3, as DNA: TGTGCCACCAGCTCCCGGACAGGGGCTCGAGGCTACACCTTC. Amino acid sequence: CATSSRTGARGYTF.

With respect to this clonotype: No conserved phenylalanine or tryptophan is present at the end of the CDR3, so a read error is the likely explanation. The rearrangement uses TRBV2 and TRBJ1-1; D is perhaps TRBD1 (6 bases). This CDR3 has 13 amino acids. Trimming removed 2 bases from V and 6 bases from J, with 10 bases in between. Germline CDR1 is SNHLY and CDR2 is FYNNEI. CDR3 in amino acids: CASSENREAEAFI. The CDR3, as DNA: TGTGCCAGCAGTGAAAACAGGGAGGCTGAAGCTTTCATT.

This clonotype has ten or more counts. This chain uses TRBV24-1 with TRBJ1-5, with unresolved D. V was trimmed by 2 bases and J by 1 base, leaving 5 bases between them. Germline-derived CDR1 and CDR2 are KGHDR and SFDVKD. There are 14 residues in the CDR3. The CDR3 DNA reads as TGTGCCACCAGTGATTCACGGAGCAATCAGCCCCAGCATTTT. Translation: CATSDSRSNQPQHF.

This chain connects TRBV7-8 to TRBJ2-5, with 7 bases matching TRBD1. This CDR3 comprises 14 residues. Germline V gene lookup returns CDR1 SGHVS and CDR2 FQNEAQ. The V and J ends lost 5 bases and 4 bases, in that order; junction bases with no gene match: 7. The CDR3, as DNA: TGTGCCAGCAGCCCCTTTGAGGGGGCAGAGACCCAGTACTTC. Its protein product is CASSPFEGAETQYF.

This clonotype appeared many times. The chain couples TRBV7-9 to TRBJ2-7; 9 bases agree with TRBD1. Trimming at V came to 5 bases and at J to 0 bases, leaving 2 bases not matched to a gene. There are 14 residues in the CDR3. The germline V gene encodes CDR1 SEHNR and CDR2 FQNEAQ (reference sequence). The DNA for the CDR3 is TGTGCCAGCAGCGGGGGACAGGGCTCCTACGAGCAGTACTTC. This codes for CASSGGQGSYEQYF.

The J gene is TRBJ1-2, the V gene TRBV29-1, with 7 bases matching TRBD1. Germline CDR1 is SQVTM and CDR2 is ANQGSEA. CDR3 length: 12 residues. The junction had 15 bases not matched to a gene; V was cut back by 6 bases and J by 14 bases. The CDR3 nucleotides are TGCAGCGTATCCCAGGACAGGACCATCCTAACCTTC. Residues: CSVSQDRTILTF.

This clonotype occurred a few times. The V and J genes are TRBV13 and TRBJ1-6; D unclear. This CDR3 is 14 amino acids long. Germline CDR1 reads PRHDT; CDR2 reads FYEKMQ (reference sequence). V lost 5 bases and J 7 bases, leaving 12 bases between the germline ends. CDR3: CASSPDSGNSPLHF. In nucleotides, the CDR3 is TGTGCCAGCAGCCCGGACTCGGGCAATTCACCCCTCCACTTT.

This clonotype was seen ten or more times. The chain is built from TRBV7-2 and TRBJ1-2; D is possibly TRBD1 (5 bases). This CDR3 is built from 14 residues. The germline V gene encodes CDR1 SGHTA and CDR2 FQGNSA. The ends were cut back, 3 bases at V and 4 bases at J, with 12 bases in the middle. CDR3 in amino acids: CASSFYRTSYGYTF. CDR3 in DNA: TGTGCCAGCAGCTTCTACAGGACTTCCTATGGCTACACCTTC.

This sequence joins TRBV7-2 and TRBJ1-1, with D perhaps matching TRBD1 (5 bases). The CDR3 sequence is 13 residues long. V dropped 11 bases and J dropped 0 bases, with 13 bases sitting between them. In germline, CDR1 is SGHTA, CDR2 FQGNSA. In nucleotides, the CDR3 is TGTGCCTGGACGTGGGGGATGAACACTGAAGCTTTCTTT. It specifies CAWTWGMNTEAFF.

This clonotype was seen just once. The chain couples TRBV11-2 to TRBJ1-1; TRBD1 agrees at 8 bases. V dropped 5 bases and J dropped 7; count of bases not matched to a gene: 12. Germline V gene sequence: CDR1 SGHAT, CDR2 FQNNGV. The CDR3 length is 15 residues. The chain's CDR3 is CASSQGASGRDEAFF. The CDR3 DNA is TGTGCCAGCAGCCAGGGGGCGTCTGGACGGGATGAAGCTTTCTTT.

This clonotype was seen only a few times. The chain has TRBV10-3 and TRBJ1-3, with 7 bases aligning to TRBD1. V shed 11 bases, J shed 0 bases, and the junction held 10 bases outside the gene matches. Germline V gene sequence: CDR1 ENHRY, CDR2 SYGVKD. The CDR3 is made up of 15 amino acids. The CDR3 DNA reads as TGTGCCGTAAAGGGACAGCTAGACTCTGGAAACACCATATATTTT. It codes for CAVKGQLDSGNTIYF.